This T cell receptor (beta chain) came from a study of T cell responses to AZD1222 COVID-19 vaccine. The table came from immunoSEQ multiplex PCR; TCRdb's copy has only in-frame clones and leaves some out. The table has approximately 90,000 clones, around nine tenths seen once. The CDR3 is 14 amino acids. Analyses pooled second doses at about 4 or about 12 weeks. The receptor was derived from an adult who received the AZD1222 COVID-19 vaccine. This chain links TRBV21-1 with TRBJ1-2; TRBD1 is taken as the D call from the table, unchecked against the DNA. TRBV21-1 is a listed pseudogene. Sample: peripheral blood, taken 28 days after the second AZD1222 dose. This CDR3 reads CASSYQGEVYGYTF. CDR3 bases: TGTGCCAGCAGTTATCAGGGGGAGGTCTATGGCTACACCTTC.